The source of this TCR beta chain is a study of cytomegalovirus exposure and HLA in healthy donors. Regarding the study as a whole: Accounts indicate the classifier identified cytomegalovirus status with strong specificity and sensitivity.

Note on this clone: Its antigen is not identified.

Libraries were prepared by immunoSEQ multiplex PCR; TCRdb keeps only in-frame clonotypes and omits some of them. In the table there are over 100,000 clones, approximately 94% of which are singletons. Germline lookup yields CDR1 SGHNT and CDR2 YENEEA. V lost 4 bases and J lost 9; bases outside the gene matches: 9. This CDR3 spans 15 amino acids. The source is a woman under 30 in good health and CMV-seronegative. The chain uses TRBV11-3 and TRBJ2-2; 9 nucleotides line up with TRBD1. Input material: PBMCs. The CDR3 sequence: CASSSSGTGNRELFF. In DNA form, the CDR3 reads TGTGCCAGCAGCTCCTCCGGGACAGGGAATCGGGAGCTGTTTTTT.